The T cell receptor (beta chain) described here comes from a study of T cell responses to AZD1222 COVID-19 vaccine. As to this clone: Its antigen is not identified.

Notes on the study in general: Nearly half of the spike-specific TCRs reportedly recognize variant regions that carry no mutations.

V trimming: 5 bases; J trimming: 5 bases; junction bases outside the gene matches: 13. Germline CDR1 SGHTA, CDR2 FQGTGA. This CDR3 is built from 17 residues. Data came from immunoSEQ multiplex PCR; TCRdb stores just in-frame clones and leaves some out. This sample has some 100,000 clones, with around 90% found just once. The sequence came from an adult who received the AZD1222 COVID-19 vaccine. The sample was peripheral blood, taken 28 days after the second AZD1222 dose. The chain joins TRBV7-3 to TRBJ2-2, with TRBD2 matching 8 bases. This chain's CDR3 is CASSLRAGAAGTGELFF. For the CDR3, the DNA is TGTGCCAGCAGCCTCCGAGCGGGAGCTGCGGGAACCGGGGAGCTGTTTTTT. Variable domain in full (rest from reference TRBV7-3 and TRBJ2-2): GAGVSQTPSNKVTEKGKYVELRCDPISGHTALYWYRQSLGQGPEFLIYFQGTGAADDSGLPNDRFFAVRPEGSVSTLKIQRTERGDSAVYLCASSLRAGAAGTGELFFGEGSRLTVL.